The next 28 T cell receptor beta chains were all read from a single sample in a study of T cell responses to AZD1222 COVID-19 vaccine (dated by TCRdb to the early 2020s). The intended sense of this specimen's time point label: baseline before first vaccination. Library preparation was by the immunoSEQ multiplex PCR assay. Not all clones reach the TCRdb copy of this immuneACCESS table, which keeps in-frame sequences only. Checked studies attribute under half of the gap to unresolved V genes and leave the rest unexplained. This sample gives approximately 170,000 clones in total; 85% to 90% of them show up just once. The top ten hold approximately 6.9% of the sample. Here the sequenced sample was peripheral blood, taken on day 0 of AZD1222 vaccination. Source of these receptors: an adult in good health.

This chain uses TRBV6-5 with TRBJ1-4; D is unresolved. V lost 2 bases and J lost 0, with 7 bases in between. Germline-derived CDR1 and CDR2 are MNHEY and SVGAGI. The CDR3 consists of 15 residues. The CDR3 loop is CASSYGSATNEKLFF. Written as DNA, the CDR3 is TGTGCCAGCAGTTACGGGTCAGCAACTAATGAAAAACTGTTTTTT.

The genes are TRBV6-5 and TRBJ1-3, with 8 bases that match TRBD1. Per the germline V gene, CDR1 is MNHEY and CDR2 is SVGAGI. The J segment lost 4 bases and the V segment lost 6 bases, leaving 5 bases of the junction unmatched. The CDR3 runs to 14 residues. CDR3 sequence (DNA): TGTGCCAGCAGAAGGACAGGGCAGGGAAACACCATATATTTT. Translated, it gives CASRRTGQGNTIYF.

The rearrangement joins TRBV19 to TRBJ2-1, with D possibly matching TRBD2 (6 bases). The CDR3 extends over 11 amino acids. With 4 bases removed from V and 9 bases from J, the gap between germline ends came to 7 bases. CDR1 is LNHDA, CDR2 SQIVND, per germline (reference sequence). The CDR3 spells CASSTGAEQFF. The CDR3 region has the DNA TGTGCCAGTAGTACGGGAGCTGAGCAGTTCTTC.

This chain joins TRBV5-1 and TRBJ2-2, with 10 bases matching TRBD1. J lost 6 bases, V lost 0 bases, and 8 bases had no gene match. The germline CDR1 and CDR2 sequences are SGHRS and YFSETQ. The CDR3 has 17 residues. The CDR3 nucleotides are TGCGCCAGCAGCTTGGGTTTCGGGGGACAGGGGTCCGGGGAGCTGTTTTTT. Its protein product is CASSLGFGGQGSGELFF.

CDR3 coding DNA: TGTGCCAGCAGCGTAGATGGCCCGAGCGAGTACGTC. Translation gives CASSVDGPSEYV. V gene TRBV9 combines with J gene TRBJ2-7, with D hard to call. The CDR3 contains 12 residues. CDR1 and CDR2 (germline): SGDLS, YYNGEE. The V and J ends lost 0 bases and 11 bases respectively, with 12 bases between them.

Comment on this clone: The same CDR3 also results from other DNA sequences found in this sample. The chain employs TRBV14 and TRBJ1-1; no clear D gene. V lost 0 bases and J 1 base, leaving 3 bases between the germline ends. The CDR3 has 13 residues. CDR1 is SGHDN and CDR2 is FVKESK in the germline V gene. The CDR3 loop reads CASSQDRNTEAFF. The DNA for the CDR3 is TGTGCCAGCAGCCAAGACAGGAACACTGAAGCTTTCTTT.

The gene calls are TRBV7-9 and TRBJ2-5; 13 nucleotides agree with TRBD2. Trimming removed 4 bases from V and 3 bases from J; junction bases left unmatched: 8. Per germline, CDR1 SEHNR and CDR2 FQNEAQ (reference sequence). The CDR3 sequence is 17 residues long. CDR3 DNA sequence: TGTGCCAGCAGCTCCGGACTAGCGGGGGCCTGGGAAGAGACCCAGTACTTC. This translates into CASSSGLAGAWEETQYF.

The V gene is TRBV29-1, the J gene TRBJ1-4; 8 nucleotides agree with TRBD1. This CDR3 contains 13 residues. V lost 7 bases, J lost 8 bases, and 9 bases stayed unmatched. Germline CDR1 SQVTM, CDR2 ANQGSEA. CDR3 region: CSARTGSGEKLFF. The CDR3 nucleotides are TGCAGCGCAAGGACAGGGTCCGGCGAAAAACTGTTTTTT.

This clone was detected only once. The CDR3 spells CASSQMGQVNTEAFF. The CDR3 DNA sequence: TGCGCCAGCAGTCAGATGGGACAGGTCAACACTGAAGCTTTCTTT. This chain joins TRBV23-1 and TRBJ1-1, with TRBD1 matching over 8 bases. TRBV23-1 is treated as an ORF (open reading frame) with a function not yet certain. The CDR3 contains 15 residues. Germline trimming cut 3 bases from V and 2 bases from J; bases unmatched to any gene: 5.

The rearrangement links TRBV7-2 to TRBJ2-2; 11 bases map to TRBD2. V was pared by 6 bases and J by 4 bases, with 4 bases of the junction left unmatched. This CDR3 has 15 residues. The germline V gene has CDR1 SGHTA and CDR2 FQGNSA. The CDR3 sequence is CASRPTSGTTGELFF. CDR3 sequence (DNA): TGTGCCAGCAGGCCGACTAGCGGGACCACCGGGGAGCTGTTTTTT.

The chain links TRBV19 to TRBJ1-2; D might be TRBD1 (6 bases). With 5 bases removed from V and 8 bases from J, the gap between germline ends came to 15 bases. Germline assignment: CDR1 LNHDA and CDR2 SQIVND (reference sequence). The CDR3 has 13 residues. The DNA for the CDR3 is TGTGCCAGTAGTTGGGGGGCAGGAGCGGGCTACACCTTC. Protein product: CASSWGAGAGYTF.

V gene TRBV7-9 combines with J gene TRBJ1-2; D is ambiguous. Germline V lookup: CDR1 SEHNR, CDR2 FQNEAQ (reference sequence). This CDR3 contains 14 residues. Trimming cost V 0 bases and J 2 bases, with 7 bases left between them. CDR3 in amino acids: CASSLARQNYGYTF. CDR3 nucleotides: TGTGCCAGCAGCTTAGCGAGGCAGAACTATGGCTACACCTTC.

The chain uses TRBV28 and TRBJ2-3; TRBD1 might be the D (6 bases). V dropped 5 bases and J dropped 2 bases, with 14 bases sitting between them. This CDR3 contains 15 residues. In germline, CDR1 is MDHEN, CDR2 SYDVKM. CDR3 DNA sequence: TGTGCCAGCAGTGGCAGGGGCCAACTCACAGATACGCAGTATTTT. Amino acid sequence: CASSGRGQLTDTQYF.

This clone was picked up one time. CDR3 coding DNA: TGTGCCAGCAGCCGGCAGGGTGGGACCGGGGAGCTGTTTTTT. As protein: CASSRQGGTGELFF. The chain carries TRBV7-3 and TRBJ2-2, with D perhaps matching TRBD1 (5 bases). Germline CDR1 and CDR2: SGHTA and FQGTGA. The V end lost 5 bases, the J end lost 5 bases, and 12 bases lay between the germline ends. CDR3 length: 14 residues.

The chain employs TRBV7-3 and TRBJ2-5; 9 bases are a match to TRBD2. This CDR3 contains 16 residues. Unmatched junction bases numbered 4, after V lost 2 bases and J lost 0 bases. Germline CDR1 is SGHTA and CDR2 is FQGTGA. The chain's CDR3 is CASSLWASGDQETQYF. In nucleotides, the CDR3 is TGTGCCAGCAGCTTATGGGCTAGCGGGGACCAAGAGACCCAGTACTTC.

The V gene is TRBV27, the J gene TRBJ1-2; 9 bases line up with TRBD1. The CDR3 length is 16 residues. CDR1 is MNHEY and CDR2 is SMNVEV in the germline V gene (reference sequence). Trimming removed 6 bases from V and 3 bases from J; junction bases left unmatched: 11. The CDR3 spells CASRPNPQGAYYGYTF. The CDR3 coding sequence is TGTGCCAGCAGACCTAATCCACAGGGGGCTTACTATGGCTACACCTTC.

J is TRBJ2-3 and V is TRBV7-6, with unresolved D. The germline CDR1 and CDR2 sequences are SGHVS and FNYEAQ. The CDR3 is 16 residues long. V was cut by 3 bases and J by 0 bases, with 13 bases left in between. CDR3 nucleotides: TGTGCCAGCAGCTTTGGCGGTGGTGGGAGCACAGATACGCAGTATTTT. Translating it yields CASSFGGGGSTDTQYF.

CDR3 sequence: CAISESMEDEAFF. The CDR3 DNA reads TGTGCCATCAGTGAGTCTATGGAGGATGAAGCTTTCTTT. J is TRBJ1-1 and V is TRBV10-3; D is uncertain. Trimming shortened V by 0 bases and J by 7 bases, and 9 bases separated the two germline ends. CDR1 is ENHRY and CDR2 is SYGVKD in the germline V gene. The CDR3 loop spans 13 amino acids.

The genes are TRBV6-2 or TRBV6-3 and TRBJ2-7; 10 bases match TRBD1. The CDR3 has 15 residues. Germline V gene sequence: CDR1 MNHEY, CDR2 SVGEGT. V gave up 4 bases and J gave up 3 bases; unmatched junction bases: 6. The CDR3 loop reads CASSSGTGVFYEQYF. DNA of the CDR3: TGTGCCAGCAGTTCCGGGACAGGGGTGTTCTACGAGCAGTACTTC.

The chain employs TRBV10-3 and TRBJ2-1; D is possibly TRBD2 (5 bases). The CDR3 is made up of 16 amino acids. V lost 4 bases and J 0 bases, leaving 13 bases between the germline ends. Germline CDR1 and CDR2: ENHRY and SYGVKD. CDR3 in DNA: TGTGCCATCAGTGCCGGGGTTTCAAGCTCCTACAATGAGCAGTTCTTC. This translates into CAISAGVSSSYNEQFF.

This chain uses TRBV28 with TRBJ1-4; a weak D match, TRBD1 (6 bases). Germline-derived CDR1 and CDR2 are MDHEN and SYDVKM. The CDR3 contains 15 residues. V dropped 7 bases and J dropped 7 bases, with 19 bases sitting between them. Here the CDR3 reads CASMVQGSLFEKLFF. The CDR3 DNA reads as TGTGCCAGCATGGTCCAGGGGAGTTTGTTTGAAAAACTGTTTTTT.

The genes are TRBV19 and TRBJ1-2; tentative D call: TRBD1 (5 bases). V was clipped by 6 bases and J by 0 bases, with 11 bases between them. Germline V gene data show CDR1 as LNHDA and CDR2 as SQIVND (reference sequence). The CDR3 has 14 amino acids. The CDR3 nucleotides are TGTGCCAGTAGGCGGACACCTACTAACTATGGCTACACCTTC. Encoded protein: CASRRTPTNYGYTF.

The chain couples TRBV7-8 to TRBJ1-2, with 8 bases aligning to TRBD1. This CDR3 has 16 amino acids. Germline-derived CDR1 and CDR2 are SGHVS and FQNEAQ. The junction had 8 bases not matched to a gene; V was cut back by 1 base and J by 4 bases. The CDR3 reads CASSLVAGGTAYGYTF. CDR3 in DNA: TGTGCCAGCAGCTTAGTCGCAGGGGGCACGGCCTATGGCTACACCTTC.

The rearrangement uses TRBV3-1 (or the pseudogene TRBV3-2) and TRBJ2-7, with D hard to call. The germline V gene encodes CDR1 LGHDT and CDR2 YNNKEL (reference sequence). The V end was cut by 0 bases, the J end by 2 bases, with 11 bases between. The CDR3 spans 15 residues. CDR3: CASSQDRYGAYEQYF. The CDR3 DNA sequence: TGTGCCAGCAGCCAAGATCGATATGGAGCCTACGAGCAGTACTTC.

V gene TRBV24-1 combines with J gene TRBJ1-5; maybe TRBD1 (5 bases). The CDR3 spans 12 residues. V lost 5 bases to trimming and J lost 5 bases, with 6 bases between them. Per germline, CDR1 KGHDR and CDR2 SFDVKD. The CDR3 sequence: CATSAGHQPQHF. CDR3 bases: TGTGCCACCAGTGCGGGGCATCAGCCCCAGCATTTT.

The chain recombines TRBV4-2 with TRBJ2-3, with 10 bases fitting TRBD1. Unmatched junction bases numbered 6, after V lost 4 bases and J lost 2 bases. Germline V gene lookup returns CDR1 LGHNA and CDR2 YNFKEQ. The CDR3 totals 16 residues. CDR3 loop: CASSPGDRGYTDTQYF. The DNA of the CDR3 is TGTGCCAGCAGCCCGGGGGACAGGGGCTACACAGATACGCAGTATTTT.

V is TRBV27 and J is TRBJ2-3; no clear D gene. The CDR3 has 15 amino acids. The germline CDR1 and CDR2 sequences are MNHEY and SMNVEV (reference sequence). V was trimmed by 1 base and J by 0 bases, leaving 8 bases between them. Here the CDR3 DNA reads TGTGCCAGCAGTTTATGGGCAGCTAGCACAGATACGCAGTATTTT. Residues: CASSLWAASTDTQYF.

V is TRBV5-3 and J is TRBJ1-2, with 11 bases that match TRBD1. TRBV5-3 is assigned to the ORF class and has an uncertain function. This CDR3 spans 19 amino acids. J gave up 4 bases and V 2 bases, and 16 bases lay outside the gene matches. CDR3 amino acids: CARSLCGRDRGFGCYGYTF. CDR3 DNA sequence: TGTGCCAGAAGCTTATGCGGGAGGGACAGGGGGTTTGGGTGCTATGGCTACACCTTC.